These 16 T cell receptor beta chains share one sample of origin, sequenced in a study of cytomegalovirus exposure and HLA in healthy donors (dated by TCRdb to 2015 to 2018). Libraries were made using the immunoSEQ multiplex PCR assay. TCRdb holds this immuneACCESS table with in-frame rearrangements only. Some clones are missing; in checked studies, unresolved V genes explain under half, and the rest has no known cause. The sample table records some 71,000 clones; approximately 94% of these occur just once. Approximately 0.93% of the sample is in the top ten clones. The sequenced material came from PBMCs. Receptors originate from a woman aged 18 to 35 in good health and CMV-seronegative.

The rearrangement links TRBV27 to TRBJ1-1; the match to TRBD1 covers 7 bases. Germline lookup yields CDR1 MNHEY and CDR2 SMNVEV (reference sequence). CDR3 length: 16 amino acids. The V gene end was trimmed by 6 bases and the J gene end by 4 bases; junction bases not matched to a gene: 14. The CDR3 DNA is TGTGCCAGCAGCACTGGGGTAGCGCCAGGGGGCACTGAAGCTTTCTTT. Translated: CASSTGVAPGGTEAFF.

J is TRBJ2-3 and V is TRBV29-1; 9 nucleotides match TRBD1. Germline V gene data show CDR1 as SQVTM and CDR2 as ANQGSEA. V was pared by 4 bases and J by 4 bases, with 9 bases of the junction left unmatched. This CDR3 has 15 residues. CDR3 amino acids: CSVAAGTGIADTQYF. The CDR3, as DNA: TGCAGCGTTGCAGCGGGGACAGGGATAGCAGATACGCAGTATTTT.

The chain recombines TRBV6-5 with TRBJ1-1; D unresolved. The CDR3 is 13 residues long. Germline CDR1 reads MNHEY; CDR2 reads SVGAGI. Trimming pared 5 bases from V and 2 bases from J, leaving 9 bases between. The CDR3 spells CASSALSNTEAFF. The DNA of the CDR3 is TGTGCCAGCAGTGCCCTTAGTAACACTGAAGCTTTCTTT.

The chain's CDR3 is CASMGGWEQFF. Here the CDR3 DNA reads TGTGCCAGCATGGGGGGTTGGGAGCAGTTCTTC. V is TRBV2 and J is TRBJ2-1; possibly TRBD2 for D (6 bases). CDR1 and CDR2 (germline): SNHLY, FYNNEI. V lost 7 bases to trimming and J lost 10 bases, with 11 bases between them. The CDR3 runs to 11 residues.

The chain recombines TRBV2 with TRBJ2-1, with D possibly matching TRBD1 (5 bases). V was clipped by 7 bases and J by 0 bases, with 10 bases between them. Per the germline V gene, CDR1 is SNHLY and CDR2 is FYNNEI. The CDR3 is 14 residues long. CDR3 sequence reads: CASKTASSYNEQFF. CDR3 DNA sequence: TGTGCCAGCAAGACAGCGAGCTCCTACAATGAGCAGTTCTTC.

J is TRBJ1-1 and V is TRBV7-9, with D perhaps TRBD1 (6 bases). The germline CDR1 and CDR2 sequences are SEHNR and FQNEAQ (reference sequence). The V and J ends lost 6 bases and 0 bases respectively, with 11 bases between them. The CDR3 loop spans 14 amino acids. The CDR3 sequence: CASRSQGLNTEAFF. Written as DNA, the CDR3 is TGTGCCAGCAGATCACAGGGCCTGAACACTGAAGCTTTCTTT.

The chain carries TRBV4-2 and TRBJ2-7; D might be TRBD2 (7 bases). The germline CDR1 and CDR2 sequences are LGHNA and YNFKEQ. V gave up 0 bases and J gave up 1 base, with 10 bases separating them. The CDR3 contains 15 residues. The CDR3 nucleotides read TGTGCCAGCAGCCAAGAGGGAGGGACATCCTACGAGCAGTACTTC. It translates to CASSQEGGTSYEQYF.

The DNA for the CDR3 is TGTGCCAGCAGCTCAGGACAGGGGGCCGAGCAGTACTTC. This encodes CASSSGQGAEQYF. The chain employs TRBV7-3 and TRBJ2-7; 11 bases map to TRBD1. The CDR3 extends over 13 amino acids. The V and J ends lost 4 bases and 6 bases, in that order; junction bases with no gene match: 2. Germline values: CDR1 SGHTA, CDR2 FQGTGA.

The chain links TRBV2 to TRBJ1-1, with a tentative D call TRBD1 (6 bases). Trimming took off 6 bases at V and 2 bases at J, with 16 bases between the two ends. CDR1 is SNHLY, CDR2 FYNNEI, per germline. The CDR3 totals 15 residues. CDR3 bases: TGTGCCAGCAGGGGGTTGGGGGGGGCAAACACTGAAGCTTTCTTT. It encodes CASRGLGGANTEAFF.

The CDR3 protein is CASSLWGGYTF. In DNA form, the CDR3 reads TGTGCCAGCAGTTTATGGGGCGGCTACACCTTC. The genes are TRBV27 and TRBJ1-2; the D gene is possibly TRBD1 (5 bases). The CDR3 contains 11 residues. The germline V gene has CDR1 MNHEY and CDR2 SMNVEV (reference sequence). Trimming cost V 1 base and J 8 bases, with 5 bases left between them.

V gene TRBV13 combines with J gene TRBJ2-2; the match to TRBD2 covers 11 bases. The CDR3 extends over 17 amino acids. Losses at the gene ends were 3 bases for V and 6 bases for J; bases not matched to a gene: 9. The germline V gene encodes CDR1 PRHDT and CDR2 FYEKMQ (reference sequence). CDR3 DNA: TGTGCCAGCAGCTTCGCCTCTAGCGGGAGGCGGGCCGGGGAGCTGTTTTTT. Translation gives CASSFASSGRRAGELFF.

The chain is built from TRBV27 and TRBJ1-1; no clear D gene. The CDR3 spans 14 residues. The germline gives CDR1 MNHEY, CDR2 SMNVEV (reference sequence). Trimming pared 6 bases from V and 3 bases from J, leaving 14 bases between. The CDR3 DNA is TGTGCCAGCAGGTCTCGGGTAGCCGACACTGAAGCTTTCTTT. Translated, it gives CASRSRVADTEAFF.

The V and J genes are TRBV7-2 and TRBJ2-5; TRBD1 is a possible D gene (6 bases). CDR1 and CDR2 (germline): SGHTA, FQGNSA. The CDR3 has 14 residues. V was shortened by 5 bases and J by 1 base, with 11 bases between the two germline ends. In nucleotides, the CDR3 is TGTGCCAGCAGCCCCTCAGGGGCCCAAGAGACCCAGTACTTC. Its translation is CASSPSGAQETQYF.

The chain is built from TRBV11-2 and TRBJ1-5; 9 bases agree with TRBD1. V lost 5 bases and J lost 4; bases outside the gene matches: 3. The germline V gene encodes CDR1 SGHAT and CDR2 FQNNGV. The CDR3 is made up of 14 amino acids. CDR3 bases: TGTGCCAGCAGCCTACAGGGGGCAAATCAGCCCCAGCATTTT. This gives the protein CASSLQGANQPQHF.

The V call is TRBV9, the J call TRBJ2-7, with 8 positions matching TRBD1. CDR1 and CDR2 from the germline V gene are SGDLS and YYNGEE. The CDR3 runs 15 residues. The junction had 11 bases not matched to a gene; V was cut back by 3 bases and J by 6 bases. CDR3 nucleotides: TGTGCCAGCAGCGGAGGGACAGGTGATTGGGGCGAGCAGTACTTC. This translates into CASSGGTGDWGEQYF.

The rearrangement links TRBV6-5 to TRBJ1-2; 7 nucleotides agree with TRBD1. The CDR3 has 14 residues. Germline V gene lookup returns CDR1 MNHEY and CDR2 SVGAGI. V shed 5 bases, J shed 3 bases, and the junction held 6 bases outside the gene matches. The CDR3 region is CASSQQGSDYGYTF. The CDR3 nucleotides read TGTGCCAGCAGTCAACAGGGGTCGGACTATGGCTACACCTTC.